Listed below are T cell receptor beta chains from one sample, sequenced in a study of shared clonotypes between healthy human individuals. Using immunoSEQ multiplex PCR, the repertoire was profiled, and TCRdb retains in-frame clones only, with some absent. The table shows some 2 million clones, with approximately 94% occurring only once. Sequenced material: naive CD8+ T cells sorted from blood. All receptors derive from a man aged 18 to 35 in good health. Both conserved end residues are part of each CDR3. The order of the fields is V gene, J gene, D gene, CDR3 protein. A D gene is named only where the DNA matches it firmly.

V: TRBV6-5; J: TRBJ2-7; D: TRBD2; CDR3: CASSYSASGSVDEQYF
V: TRBV29-1; J: TRBJ1-1; D: .; CDR3: CSVGHTGIEAFF
V: TRBV10-3; J: TRBJ2-2; D: TRBD1; CDR3: CAITRTGRITGELFF
V: TRBV27; J: TRBJ2-6; D: .; CDR3: CASSLIASGANVLTF
V: TRBV19; J: TRBJ1-6; D: .; CDR3: CASSIFSAESGPLHF
V: TRBV5-8; J: TRBJ2-2; D: TRBD2; CDR3: CASSPGLAGFTGELFF
V: TRBV4-1; J: TRBJ2-7; D: TRBD2; CDR3: CASSQGLAGGGISYEQYF
V: TRBV7-9; J: TRBJ1-4; D: .; CDR3: CASGDEKLFF
V: TRBV21-1; J: TRBJ2-7; D: .; CDR3: CASSSRGPQERVYEQYF
V: TRBV7-9; J: TRBJ1-4; D: .; CDR3: CASSLDFAEPNEKLFF
V: TRBV30; J: TRBJ2-7; D: .; CDR3: CAWYQGGYEQYF
V: TRBV7-9; J: TRBJ2-1; D: TRBD1; CDR3: CASGIPGQGNNEQFF
V: TRBV7-9; J: TRBJ2-5; D: TRBD2; CDR3: CASSPATSGGQETQYF
V: TRBV7-2; J: TRBJ2-1; D: TRBD2; CDR3: CASSPTSEFF
V: TRBV7-8; J: TRBJ1-1; D: .; CDR3: CASSLQDFLNTEAFF
V: TRBV27; J: TRBJ2-6; D: .; CDR3: CASSSSGANVLTF
V: TRBV15; J: TRBJ2-7; D: .; CDR3: CATSRGVGLSNSDEQYF
V: TRBV9; J: TRBJ2-7; D: TRBD2; CDR3: CASSVDGLAGYEQYF
V: TRBV2; J: TRBJ1-1; D: .; CDR3: CASGGENTEAFF
V: TRBV19; J: TRBJ1-1; D: .; CDR3: CASSESWGTEAFF
V: TRBV19; J: TRBJ2-4; D: TRBD1; CDR3: CASTPPGQGENIQYF
V: TRBV11-2; J: TRBJ2-3; D: TRBD2; CDR3: CASSLDPGSGAVETDTQYF
V: TRBV12-2; J: TRBJ2-2; D: .; CDR3: CASRPKGLAGEEPNTGELFF